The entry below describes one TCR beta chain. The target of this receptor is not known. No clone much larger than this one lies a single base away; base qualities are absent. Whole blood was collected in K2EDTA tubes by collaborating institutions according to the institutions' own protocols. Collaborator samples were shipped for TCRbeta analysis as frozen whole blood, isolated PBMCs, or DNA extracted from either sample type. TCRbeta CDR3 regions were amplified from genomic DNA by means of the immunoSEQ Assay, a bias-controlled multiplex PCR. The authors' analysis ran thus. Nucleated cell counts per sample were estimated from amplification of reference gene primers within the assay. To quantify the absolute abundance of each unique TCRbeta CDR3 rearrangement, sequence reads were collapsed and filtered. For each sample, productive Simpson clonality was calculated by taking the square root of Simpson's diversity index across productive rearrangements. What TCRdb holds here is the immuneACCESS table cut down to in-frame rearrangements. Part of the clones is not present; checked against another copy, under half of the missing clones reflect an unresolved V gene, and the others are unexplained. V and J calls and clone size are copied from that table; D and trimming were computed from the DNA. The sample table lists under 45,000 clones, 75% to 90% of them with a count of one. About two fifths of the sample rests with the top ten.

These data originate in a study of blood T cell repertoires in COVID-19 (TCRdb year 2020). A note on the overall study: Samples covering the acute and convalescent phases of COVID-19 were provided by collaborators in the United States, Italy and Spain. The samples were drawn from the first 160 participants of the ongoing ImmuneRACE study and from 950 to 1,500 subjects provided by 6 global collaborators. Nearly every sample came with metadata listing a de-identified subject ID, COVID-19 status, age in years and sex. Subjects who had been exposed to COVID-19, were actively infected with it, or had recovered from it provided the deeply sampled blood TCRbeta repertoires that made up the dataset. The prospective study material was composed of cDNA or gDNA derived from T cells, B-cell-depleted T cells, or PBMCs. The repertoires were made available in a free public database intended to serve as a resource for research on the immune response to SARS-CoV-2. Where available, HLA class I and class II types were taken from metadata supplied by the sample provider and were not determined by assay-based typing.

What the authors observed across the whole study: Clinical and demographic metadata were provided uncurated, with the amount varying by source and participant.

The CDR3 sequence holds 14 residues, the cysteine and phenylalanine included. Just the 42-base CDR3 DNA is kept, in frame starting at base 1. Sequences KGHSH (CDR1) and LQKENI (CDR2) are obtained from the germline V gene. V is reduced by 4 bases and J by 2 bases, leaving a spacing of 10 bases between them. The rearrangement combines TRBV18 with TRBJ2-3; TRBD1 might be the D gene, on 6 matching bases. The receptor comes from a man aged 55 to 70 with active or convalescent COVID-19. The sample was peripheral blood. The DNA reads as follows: TGTGCCAGCTCACGACAGGAACTCACAGATACGCAGTATTTT. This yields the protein CASSRQELTDTQYF. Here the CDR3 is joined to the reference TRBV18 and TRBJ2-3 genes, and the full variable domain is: NAGVMQNPRHLVRRRGQEARLRCSPMKGHSHVYWYRQLPEEGLKFMVYLQKENIIDESGMPKERFSAEFPKEGPSILRIQQVVRGDSAAYFCASSRQELTDTQYFGPGTRLTVL.